Sequencing of this TCR beta chain was carried out in a study of OX40 agonist ivuxolimab in advanced cancers. The V gene lost 9 bases and the J gene lost 5 bases, with 13 bases spanning the gap. The CDR3 covers 12 residues. Germline V gene lookup returns CDR1 MNHNS and CDR2 SASEGT. The repertoire was sequenced with immunoSEQ multiplex PCR; TCRdb's copy has only in-frame clones and lacks some. The repertoire holds 60,000 to 65,000 clones, with 75% to 85% as singletons. J is TRBJ2-5 and V is TRBV6-1, with D perhaps TRBD1 or TRBD2 (6 bases each). The sequences come from CD4+ or CD8+ T cells sorted from blood, collected in a trial of the OX40 agonist ivuxolimab. This sequence originates from an adult with an advanced solid tumor such as melanoma, head and neck, liver or kidney cancer. CDR3 protein: CASRVGGETQYF. The CDR3 DNA sequence: TGTGCCAGTAGAGTAGGGGGGGAGACCCAGTACTTC.